The rows below give T cell receptor beta chains drawn from one sample of a study of blood T cell repertoires in COVID-19. The repertoire was sequenced with immunoSEQ multiplex PCR; TCRdb's copy has only in-frame clones and lacks some. Among about 270,000 clones listed, about 88% were seen once. The sequenced material came from peripheral blood. The receptor source for this set is a woman between 70 and 85 years old with COVID-19, enrolled during active disease. The CDR3 runs from the conserved cysteine through the conserved F or W. A D gene is named only where the DNA matches it firmly. Size is stated for part of the rows, as once, few or many counts, or as a class when the clone is expanded.

D: NA; J: TRBJ1-6; V: TRBV6-5; size: few; CDR3: CASSLRDISPLHF; DNA: TGTGCCAGCAGTCTCCGGGACATATCACCCCTCCACTTT
D: NA; J: TRBJ2-7; V: TRBV6-1; size: NA; CDR3: CASSESGRAYEQYF; DNA: TGTGCCAGCAGTGAAAGTGGCAGGGCCTACGAGCAGTACTTC
D: TRBD2; J: TRBJ2-7; V: TRBV7-3; size: NA; CDR3: CASSPSGLAGYEQYF; DNA: TGTGCCAGCAGCCCATCTGGATTAGCGGGGTACGAGCAGTACTTC
D: TRBD2; J: TRBJ2-3; V: TRBV3-1/TRBV3-2; size: NA; CDR3: CASSWRGLAGRSTQYF; DNA: TGTGCCAGCAGCTGGAGGGGGCTAGCGGGGAGAAGTACGCAGTATTTT
D: NA; J: TRBJ2-5; V: TRBV3-1/TRBV3-2; size: NA; CDR3: CASNQRDSQETQYF; DNA: TGTGCCAGCAACCAGCGGGACAGTCAAGAGACCCAGTACTTC
D: NA; J: TRBJ2-1; V: TRBV24-1; size: NA; CDR3: CATSTGHGGNEQFF; DNA: TGTGCCACTTCTACAGGGCATGGGGGCAATGAGCAGTTCTTC
D: NA; J: TRBJ2-7; V: TRBV12-5; size: NA; CDR3: CASGLGLDIIYEQYF; DNA: TGTGCTAGTGGTTTGGGGCTGGACATCATCTACGAGCAGTACTTC
D: NA; J: TRBJ1-2; V: TRBV28; size: NA; CDR3: CASSSSGEGDYGYTF; DNA: TGTGCCAGCAGTTCGTCGGGGGAGGGAGACTATGGCTACACCTTC
D: TRBD1; J: TRBJ2-2; V: TRBV27; size: NA; CDR3: CASSHRGQNTGELFF; DNA: TGTGCCAGCAGCCACAGGGGACAAAACACCGGGGAGCTGTTTTTT
D: NA; J: TRBJ1-6; V: TRBV5-6; size: NA; CDR3: CASDIGQGGSPLHF; DNA: TGTGCCAGCGACATCGGGCAGGGTGGTTCACCCCTCCACTTT
D: TRBD1; J: TRBJ1-2; V: TRBV27; size: NA; CDR3: CASSTTSGGFYGYTF; DNA: TGTGCCAGCAGTACGACTTCAGGGGGTTTCTATGGCTACACCTTC
D: NA; J: TRBJ1-1; V: TRBV27; size: NA; CDR3: CASSLLDSTEAFF; DNA: TGTGCCAGCAGTCTCCTAGACAGCACTGAAGCTTTCTTT
D: NA; J: TRBJ2-4; V: TRBV11-3; size: NA; CDR3: CASSLDRSPRGKNIQYF; DNA: TGTGCCAGCAGCTTAGACAGGAGTCCTCGGGGCAAAAACATTCAGTACTTC
D: NA; J: TRBJ2-2; V: TRBV5-4; size: NA; CDR3: CASSPPGQGATGELFF; DNA: TGTGCCAGCAGCCCCCCCGGGCAGGGTGCCACCGGGGAGCTGTTTTTT